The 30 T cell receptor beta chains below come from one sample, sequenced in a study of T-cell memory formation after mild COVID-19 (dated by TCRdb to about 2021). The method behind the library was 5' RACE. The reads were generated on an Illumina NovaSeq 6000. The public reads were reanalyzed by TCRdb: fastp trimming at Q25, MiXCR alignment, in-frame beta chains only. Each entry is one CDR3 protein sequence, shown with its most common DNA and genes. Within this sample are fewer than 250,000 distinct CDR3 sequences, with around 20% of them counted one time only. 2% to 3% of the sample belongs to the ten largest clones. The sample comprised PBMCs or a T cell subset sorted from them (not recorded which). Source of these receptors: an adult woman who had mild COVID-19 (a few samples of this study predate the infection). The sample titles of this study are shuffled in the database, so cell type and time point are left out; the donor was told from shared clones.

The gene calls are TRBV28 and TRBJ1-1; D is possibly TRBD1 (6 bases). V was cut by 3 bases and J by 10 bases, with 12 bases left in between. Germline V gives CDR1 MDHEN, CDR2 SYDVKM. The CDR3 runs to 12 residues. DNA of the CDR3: TGTGCCAGCAGTTTGCCGAGGGGGGTAGCTTTCTTT. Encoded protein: CASSLPRGVAFF.

The CDR3 DNA reads TGTGCCAGCAGCCCCGACGGGCGAGGGACTGAAGCTTTCTTT. It yields the protein CASSPDGRGTEAFF. The chain uses TRBV3-1 and TRBJ1-1; D gene uncertain. The V gene's germline CDR1 is LGHDT and CDR2 YNNKEL (reference sequence). The CDR3 contains 14 residues. Trimming removed 4 bases at V and 5 bases at J, with 14 bases between.

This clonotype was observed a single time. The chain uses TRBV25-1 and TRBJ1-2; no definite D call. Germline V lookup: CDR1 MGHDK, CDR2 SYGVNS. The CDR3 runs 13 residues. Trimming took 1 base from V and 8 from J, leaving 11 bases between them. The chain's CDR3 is CASSESSRTGYTF. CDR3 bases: TGTGCCAGCAGTGAATCTTCTCGGACGGGCTACACCTTC.

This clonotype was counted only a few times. Here the CDR3 DNA reads TGTGCCAGCAAACTGATGGGACAGGGGGCTGGTGGCTACACCTTC. It codes for CASKLMGQGAGGYTF. The chain links TRBV27 to TRBJ1-2; TRBD1 matches at 12 bases. CDR3 size: 15 residues. J lost 7 bases, V lost 7 bases, and 10 bases had no gene match. Germline CDR1 MNHEY, CDR2 SMNVEV (reference sequence).

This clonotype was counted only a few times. CDR3 DNA sequence: TGCAGTGCTAGAGATTTAGCAAGGACAGGAAACTATGGCTACACCTTC. Its translation is CSARDLARTGNYGYTF. The V call is TRBV20-1, the J call TRBJ1-2, with 7 bases identical to TRBD1. V lost 0 bases to trimming and J lost 2 bases; unmatched junction nucleotides: 9. This CDR3 has 16 residues. Germline-derived CDR1 and CDR2 are DFQATT and SNEGSKA (reference sequence).

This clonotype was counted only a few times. The CDR3 DNA is TGCGCCAGCAGCTTGGGGACAGGAGATAGCAATCAGCCCCAGCATTTT. This encodes CASSLGTGDSNQPQHF. V and J are TRBV5-1 and TRBJ1-5, with 7 positions matching TRBD1. Trimming took 0 bases from V and 0 from J; bases not matched to a gene: 3. CDR3 length: 16 residues. The germline V gene has CDR1 SGHRS and CDR2 YFSETQ.

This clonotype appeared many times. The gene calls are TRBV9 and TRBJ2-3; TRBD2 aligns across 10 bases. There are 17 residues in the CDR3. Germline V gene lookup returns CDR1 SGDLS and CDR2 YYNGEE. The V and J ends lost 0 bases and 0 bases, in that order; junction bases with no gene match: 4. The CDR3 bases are TGTGCCAGCAGCGTAGGAGCGGGGGGGCCGAGCACAGATACGCAGTATTTT. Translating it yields CASSVGAGGPSTDTQYF.

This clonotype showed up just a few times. CDR3 nucleotide sequence: TGTGCCAGCAGTGATTCAGCGGATGGCAATCAGCCCCAGCATTTT. Translated, it gives CASSDSADGNQPQHF. This chain connects TRBV25-1 to TRBJ1-5, with D hard to call. The CDR3 sequence is 15 residues long. V was pared by 3 bases and J by 2 bases, with 11 bases between. Germline V gives CDR1 MGHDK, CDR2 SYGVNS.

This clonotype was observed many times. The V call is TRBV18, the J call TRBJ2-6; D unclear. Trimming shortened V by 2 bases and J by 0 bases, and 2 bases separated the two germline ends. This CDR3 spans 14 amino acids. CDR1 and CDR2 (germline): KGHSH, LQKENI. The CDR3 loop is CASSPSSGANVLTF. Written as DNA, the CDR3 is TGTGCCAGCTCACCAAGCTCTGGGGCCAACGTCCTGACTTTC.

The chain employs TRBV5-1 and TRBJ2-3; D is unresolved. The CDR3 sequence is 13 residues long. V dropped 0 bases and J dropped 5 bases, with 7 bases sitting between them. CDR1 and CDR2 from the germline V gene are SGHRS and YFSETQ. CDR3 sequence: CASSLERGDTQYF. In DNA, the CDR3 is TGCGCCAGCAGCTTGGAGCGTGGAGATACGCAGTATTTT.

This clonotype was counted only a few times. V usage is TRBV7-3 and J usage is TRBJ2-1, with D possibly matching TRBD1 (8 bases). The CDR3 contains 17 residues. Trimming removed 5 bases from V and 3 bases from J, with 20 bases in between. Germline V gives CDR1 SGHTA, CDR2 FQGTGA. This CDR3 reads CASSLQGASGVYNEQFF. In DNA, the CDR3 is TGTGCCAGCAGCCTGCAGGGGGCTAGCGGAGTCTACAATGAGCAGTTCTTC.

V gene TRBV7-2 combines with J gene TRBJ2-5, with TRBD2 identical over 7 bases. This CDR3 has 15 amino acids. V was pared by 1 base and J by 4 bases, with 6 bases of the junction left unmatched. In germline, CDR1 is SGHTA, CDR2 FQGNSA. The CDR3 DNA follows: TGTGCCAGCAGCTTAGTGCCTAGCGGTGGAGAGACCCAGTACTTC. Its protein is CASSLVPSGGETQYF.

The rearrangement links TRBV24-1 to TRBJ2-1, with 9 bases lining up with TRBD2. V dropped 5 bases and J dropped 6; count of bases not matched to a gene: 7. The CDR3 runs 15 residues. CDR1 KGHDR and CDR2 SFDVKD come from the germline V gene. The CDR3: CATSGYSGGSNEQFF. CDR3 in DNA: TGTGCCACCAGTGGATATAGCGGGGGAAGCAATGAGCAGTTCTTC.

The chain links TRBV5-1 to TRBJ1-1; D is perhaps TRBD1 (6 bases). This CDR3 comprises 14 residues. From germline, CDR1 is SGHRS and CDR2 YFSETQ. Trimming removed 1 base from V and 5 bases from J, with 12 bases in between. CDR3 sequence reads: CASSLSGAGTEAFF. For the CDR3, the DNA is TGCGCCAGCAGCTTGTCAGGGGCGGGGACTGAAGCTTTCTTT.

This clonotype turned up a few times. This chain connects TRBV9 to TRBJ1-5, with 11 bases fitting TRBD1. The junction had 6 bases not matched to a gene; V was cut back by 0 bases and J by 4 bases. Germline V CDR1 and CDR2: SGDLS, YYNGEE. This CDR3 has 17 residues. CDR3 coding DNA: TGTGCCAGCAGCGTAGTAGTGGGGGACAGGGGGAATCAGCCCCAGCATTTT. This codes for CASSVVVGDRGNQPQHF. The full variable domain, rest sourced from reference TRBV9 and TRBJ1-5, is DSGVTQTPKHLITATGQRVTLRCSPRSGDLSVYWYQQSLDQGLQFLIQYYNGEERAKGNILERFSAQQFPDLHSELNLSSLELGDSALYFCASSVVVGDRGNQPQHFGDGTRLSIL.

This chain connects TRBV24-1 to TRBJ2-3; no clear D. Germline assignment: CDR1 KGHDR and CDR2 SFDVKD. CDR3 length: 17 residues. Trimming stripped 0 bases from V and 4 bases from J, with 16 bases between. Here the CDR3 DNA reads TGTGCCACCAGTGATTTGCCGGGTACAGAGAAACCAGATACGCAGTATTTT. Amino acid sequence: CATSDLPGTEKPDTQYF.

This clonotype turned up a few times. The CDR3 DNA sequence: TGTGCCACCGTGACCCACAGGGGTAATCAGCCCCAGCATTTT. Translation: CATVTHRGNQPQHF. The genes are TRBV24-1 and TRBJ1-5, with 7 bases identical to TRBD1. This CDR3 is 14 amino acids long. V was clipped by 9 bases and J by 4 bases; unmatched bases: 8. Germline assignment: CDR1 KGHDR and CDR2 SFDVKD.

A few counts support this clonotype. In DNA form, the CDR3 reads TGCAGCCTAGCACCAGGGGTCGCCTACAATGAGCAGTTCTTC. Translated: CSLAPGVAYNEQFF. The chain has TRBV29-1 and TRBJ2-1, with TRBD1 as a possible D gene (6 bases). There are 14 residues in the CDR3. Per the germline V gene, CDR1 is SQVTM and CDR2 is ANQGSEA. Trimming pared 8 bases from V and 2 bases from J, leaving 16 bases between.

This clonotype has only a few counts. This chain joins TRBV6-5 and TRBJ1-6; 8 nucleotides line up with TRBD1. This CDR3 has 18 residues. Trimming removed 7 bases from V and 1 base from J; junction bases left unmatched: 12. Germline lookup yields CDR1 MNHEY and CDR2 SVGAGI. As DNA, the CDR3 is TGTGCCAGCAACTCAGGGGGCACGCGTAGTTCCTATAATTCACCCCTCCACTTT. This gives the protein CASNSGGTRSSYNSPLHF.

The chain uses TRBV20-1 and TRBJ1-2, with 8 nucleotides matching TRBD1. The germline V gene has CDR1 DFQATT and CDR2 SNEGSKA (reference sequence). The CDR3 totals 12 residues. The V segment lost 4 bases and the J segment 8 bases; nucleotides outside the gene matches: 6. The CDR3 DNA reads TGCAGTGCTAATGGACAGGGCAGAGGCTACACCTTC. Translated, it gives CSANGQGRGYTF.

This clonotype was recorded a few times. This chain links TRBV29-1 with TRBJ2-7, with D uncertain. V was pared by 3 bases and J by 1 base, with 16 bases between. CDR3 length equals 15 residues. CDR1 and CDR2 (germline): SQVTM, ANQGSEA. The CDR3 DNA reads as TGCAGCGTTGAGTCTGGCAGCCGAGTTTCCTACGAGCAGTACTTC. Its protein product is CSVESGSRVSYEQYF.

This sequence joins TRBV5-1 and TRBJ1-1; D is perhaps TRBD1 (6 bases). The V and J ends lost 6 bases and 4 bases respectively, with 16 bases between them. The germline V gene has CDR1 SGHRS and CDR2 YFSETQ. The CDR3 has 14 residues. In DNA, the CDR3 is TGCGCCAGCACCCAAGGGGGGGCGAGCACTGAAGCTTTCTTT. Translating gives CASTQGGASTEAFF.

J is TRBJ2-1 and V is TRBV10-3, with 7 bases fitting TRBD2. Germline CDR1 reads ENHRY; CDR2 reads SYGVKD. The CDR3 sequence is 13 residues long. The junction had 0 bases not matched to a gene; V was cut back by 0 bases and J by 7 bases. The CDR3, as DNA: TGTGCCATCAGTGAGTCGGGGGGGAATGAGCAGTTCTTC. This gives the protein CAISESGGNEQFF.

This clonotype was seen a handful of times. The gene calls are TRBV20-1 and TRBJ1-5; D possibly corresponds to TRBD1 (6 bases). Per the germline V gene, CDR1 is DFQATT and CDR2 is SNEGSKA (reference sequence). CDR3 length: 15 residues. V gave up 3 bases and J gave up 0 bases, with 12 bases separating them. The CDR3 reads CSAREGHYSNQPQHF. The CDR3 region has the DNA TGCAGTGCTAGGGAGGGACACTATAGCAATCAGCCCCAGCATTTT.

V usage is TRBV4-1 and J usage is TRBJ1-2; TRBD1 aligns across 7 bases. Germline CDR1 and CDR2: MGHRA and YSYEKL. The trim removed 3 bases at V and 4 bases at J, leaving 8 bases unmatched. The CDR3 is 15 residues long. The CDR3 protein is CASSQGQTGLYGYTF. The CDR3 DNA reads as TGCGCCAGCAGCCAGGGACAGACCGGCCTCTATGGCTACACCTTC.

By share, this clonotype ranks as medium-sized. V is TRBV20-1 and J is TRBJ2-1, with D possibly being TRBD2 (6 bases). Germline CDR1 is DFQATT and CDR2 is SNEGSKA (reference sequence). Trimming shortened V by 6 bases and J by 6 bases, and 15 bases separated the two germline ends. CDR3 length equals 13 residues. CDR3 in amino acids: CSAQGREPNEQFF. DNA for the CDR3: TGCAGTGCCCAAGGGCGGGAACCCAATGAGCAGTTCTTC.

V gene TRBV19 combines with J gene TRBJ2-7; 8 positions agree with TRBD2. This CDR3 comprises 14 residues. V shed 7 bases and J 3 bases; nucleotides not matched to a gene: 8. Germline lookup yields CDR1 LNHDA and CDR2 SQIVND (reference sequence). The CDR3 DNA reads TGTGCCAGTAAATTTACTAGCGGTAACTACGAGCAGTACTTC. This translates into CASKFTSGNYEQYF.

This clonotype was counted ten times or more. CDR3 nucleotides: TGCGCCAGCAGCTTGGATGCTAGCGGGGGGCCCCATGAGCAGTTCTTC. The encoded protein is CASSLDASGGPHEQFF. The chain recombines TRBV5-1 with TRBJ2-1; 11 nucleotides line up with TRBD2. CDR3 length: 16 amino acids. Trimming removed 0 bases from V and 8 bases from J; junction bases left unmatched: 7. Germline CDR1 reads SGHRS; CDR2 reads YFSETQ. The variable domain in full, with the rest retrieved from reference TRBV5-1 and TRBJ2-1, is KAGVTQTPRYLIKTRGQQVTLSCSPISGHRSVSWYQQTPGQGLQFLFEYFSETQRNKGNFPGRFSGRQFSNSRSEMNVSTLELGDSALYLCASSLDASGGPHEQFFGPGTRLTVL.

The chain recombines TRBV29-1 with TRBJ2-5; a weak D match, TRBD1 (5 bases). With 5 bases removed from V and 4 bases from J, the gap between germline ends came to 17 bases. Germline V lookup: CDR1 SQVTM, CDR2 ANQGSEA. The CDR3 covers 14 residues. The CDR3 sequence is CSVTKGSGRETQYF. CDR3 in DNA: TGCAGCGTTACGAAGGGATCAGGGCGAGAGACCCAGTACTTC.

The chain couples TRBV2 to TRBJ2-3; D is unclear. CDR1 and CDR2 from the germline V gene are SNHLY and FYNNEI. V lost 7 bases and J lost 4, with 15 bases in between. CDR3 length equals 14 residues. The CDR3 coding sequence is TGTGCCAGCACCGAAGAAGGGTTCCCAGATACGCAGTATTTT. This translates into CASTEEGFPDTQYF.